Below are 15 T cell receptor beta chains sequenced from a single sample in a study of T cells in Graves' hyperthyroidism and ophthalmopathy. The source material, RNA transcripts, was used to amplify TCR beta CDR3 regions. The TCR CDR3 first-round RT-PCR relied on the HTBI primer set. TCRdb reprocessed the multiplex PCR reads via MiXCR and lists one record per CDR3 protein. Among 700,000 to 850,000 distinct CDR3 sequences, approximately 40% were seen once, and the ten largest hold around a third. The sequencing input was blood. The receptors originated from a woman aged 40 to 50 with Graves' hyperthyroidism.

This clonotype was seen ten or more times. The rearrangement joins TRBV24-1 to TRBJ1-2; D perhaps matches TRBD1 (6 bases). Looked up from germline, CDR1 is KGHDR and CDR2 is SFDVKD. CDR3 length equals 14 residues. Trimming removed 4 bases at V and 11 bases at J, with 19 bases between. The CDR3 DNA reads as TGTGCCACCAGTGACCAGGGAACAGGGACTCGATACACCTTC. Its translation is CATSDQGTGTRYTF.

V and J are TRBV29-1 and TRBJ1-2; possible D gene TRBD1, 6 bases. Germline V lookup: CDR1 SQVTM, CDR2 ANQGSEA. Trimming took 8 bases from V and 6 from J, leaving 19 bases between them. The CDR3 totals 13 residues. CDR3 amino acids: CSLGGRGGHGYTF. CDR3 bases: TGCAGCTTGGGGGGACGTGGGGGCCATGGCTACACCTTC.

The chain carries TRBV20-1 and TRBJ2-7; D is unresolved. Germline assignment: CDR1 DFQATT and CDR2 SNEGSKA (reference sequence). This CDR3 contains 14 residues. With 5 bases removed from V and 2 bases from J, the gap between germline ends came to 16 bases. The CDR3 DNA sequence: TGCAGTGCTGGGATGACTCAGAACCCCTACGAGCAGTACTTC. Translation: CSAGMTQNPYEQYF.

Only a few counts were recorded for this clonotype. The rearrangement links TRBV20-1 to TRBJ1-5; D is unclear. The CDR3 spans 12 residues. Per the germline V gene, CDR1 is DFQATT and CDR2 is SNEGSKA (reference sequence). V lost 4 bases and J 5 bases, leaving 9 bases between the germline ends. The CDR3 DNA follows: TGCAGTGCTACCGACGGATATCAGCCCCAGCATTTT. Translating gives CSATDGYQPQHF.

This clonotype turned up a few times. The chain recombines TRBV7-2 with TRBJ1-4, with D perhaps TRBD1 (6 bases). V lost 2 bases, J lost 0 bases, and 19 bases lay in between. The CDR3 is 19 amino acids. Germline CDR1 is SGHTA and CDR2 is FQGNSA. As DNA, the CDR3 is TGTGCCAGCAGCTTATACGTCCAGGGGTTGTTGGCAACTAATGAAAAACTGTTTTTT. Translation gives CASSLYVQGLLATNEKLFF.

The V gene is TRBV24-1, the J gene TRBJ2-1; no firm D call. The CDR3 is 12 residues long. V was clipped by 8 bases and J by 7 bases, with 11 bases between them. The germline gives CDR1 KGHDR, CDR2 SFDVKD. Here the CDR3 reads CATMDSRNEQFF. CDR3 sequence (DNA): TGTGCCACCATGGATTCGCGTAATGAGCAGTTCTTC.

This clonotype was seen many times. This rearrangement joins TRBV10-3 to TRBJ1-1; maybe TRBD1 (5 bases). The V gene's germline CDR1 is ENHRY and CDR2 SYGVKD. This CDR3 comprises 15 residues. The V gene lost 10 bases and the J gene lost 6 bases, with 24 bases spanning the gap. CDR3 DNA sequence: TGTGCCACAGCACAGGACCCCAATTGGGGTGCTGAAGCTTTCTTT. It yields the protein CATAQDPNWGAEAFF.

The chain uses TRBV20-1 and TRBJ1-1; D might be TRBD1 (5 bases). Trimming cost V 0 bases and J 2 bases, with 13 bases left between them. CDR3 size: 15 residues. Germline-derived CDR1 and CDR2 are DFQATT and SNEGSKA (reference sequence). The CDR3 DNA reads TGCAGTGCTAGAGATCAGGGTCAGTCTAACACTGAAGCTTTCTTT. It encodes CSARDQGQSNTEAFF.

This clonotype has at least ten counts. The V call is TRBV12-3 or TRBV12-4, the J call TRBJ1-5; D gene unclear. The ends were cut back, 6 bases at V and 1 base at J, with 10 bases in the middle. CDR3 length equals 14 residues. CDR3 nucleotide sequence: TGTGCCAGCAGCCTGACGAGGAGCAATCAGCCCCAGCATTTT. Protein: CASSLTRSNQPQHF.

The table lists this clonotype with many counts. The V call is TRBV20-1, the J call TRBJ1-1; TRBD1 might be the D (5 bases). Germline V gives CDR1 DFQATT, CDR2 SNEGSKA (reference sequence). The V and J ends lost 2 bases and 11 bases respectively, with 18 bases between them. The CDR3 is 13 amino acids. The CDR3 loop is CSARLDTQGSAFF. CDR3 bases: TGCAGTGCTAGACTGGACACCCAAGGGAGTGCTTTCTTT.

The rearrangement joins TRBV19 to TRBJ1-5; 10 positions agree with TRBD1. Germline lookup yields CDR1 LNHDA and CDR2 SQIVND (reference sequence). Germline trimming cut 4 bases from V and 5 bases from J; bases unmatched to any gene: 11. This CDR3 is built from 17 residues. The DNA for the CDR3 is TGTGCCAGTAGTAAGGGACAGGGGAGTAGTAAGGATCAGCCCCAGCATTTT. Translation gives CASSKGQGSSKDQPQHF.

This clonotype was counted at least ten times. One end of the junction varies from germline; a read error may be responsible. The chain has TRBV7-7 and TRBJ1-2; 8 bases agree with TRBD1. Germline V gene data show CDR1 as SSHAT and CDR2 as FNYEAQ (reference sequence). This CDR3 is 15 amino acids long. The CDR3 DNA reads as TGTGCTAGCAGCCCTCGGGCGGGACAGGACTATGGCTACACCTTC. Its translation: CASSPRAGQDYGYTF. The complete variable domain, with remaining parts taken from reference TRBV7-7 and TRBJ1-2, reads GAGVSQSPRYKVTKRGQDVTLRCDPISSHATLYWYQQALGQGPEFLTYFNYEAQPDKSGLPSDRFSAERPEGSISTLTIQRTEQRDSAMYRCASSPRAGQDYGYTFGSGTRLTVV.

Worth noting for this clonotype: Relative to the germline gene, one junction end is altered; a read error may explain this. This chain links TRBV10-2 with TRBJ1-1; TRBD1 might be the D (5 bases). This CDR3 comprises 13 residues. Germline V gene lookup returns CDR1 WSHSY and CDR2 SAAADI. CDR3 sequence reads: CASSPGLGLGAFF. CDR3 DNA: TGTGCCAGCAGCCCCGGATTGGGACTTGGGGCTTTCTTT.

This clonotype has at least ten counts. CDR3 sequence (DNA): TGTGCCAGCTCACCACCGGCCCAGGGCATCACTGAAGCTTTCTTT. Protein sequence: CASSPPAQGITEAFF. The gene calls are TRBV18 and TRBJ1-1; possible D gene TRBD1, 5 bases. The germline CDR1 and CDR2 sequences are KGHSH and LQKENI. Trimming shortened V by 0 bases and J by 4 bases, and 12 bases separated the two germline ends. The CDR3 is 15 residues long.

The V call is TRBV25-1, the J call TRBJ1-2, with TRBD1 matching 10 bases. V lost 5 bases and J lost 6; bases outside the gene matches: 6. CDR1 and CDR2 from the germline V gene are MGHDK and SYGVNS. The CDR3 is 14 amino acids. The CDR3 DNA sequence: TGTGCCAGCAGTACGAGACAGGGGGCGAATGGCTACACCTTC. It specifies CASSTRQGANGYTF.